Shown below are 17 T cell receptor beta chains from a single sample sequenced in a study of blood T cell repertoires in COVID-19. Measured with immunoSEQ multiplex PCR; TCRdb has only the in-frame clones, and not every one. In the table there are approximately 340,000 clones, approximately 88% of which are singletons. Sequencing used peripheral blood. These receptors all stem from a young man with COVID-19, enrolled during active disease.

This clone has only one observation. CDR3 residues: CASSYPGQGYNEQFF. In nucleotides, the CDR3 is TGTGCCAGCAGTTACCCCGGACAGGGTTACAATGAGCAGTTCTTC. J is TRBJ2-1 and V is TRBV6-6; 8 nucleotides agree with TRBD1. This CDR3 has 15 amino acids. CDR1 MNHNY and CDR2 SVGAGI come from the germline V gene (reference sequence). V was clipped by 2 bases and J by 4 bases; unmatched bases: 4.

The genes are TRBV6-5 and TRBJ1-2, with D uncertain. V lost 0 bases, J lost 4 bases, and 12 bases lay in between. CDR1 and CDR2 (germline): MNHEY, SVGAGI. The length of the CDR3 is 15 residues. The CDR3 DNA reads TGTGCCAGCAGTTACTCTCCCGGGTTTAGCTATGGCTACACCTTC. It codes for CASSYSPGFSYGYTF.

The chain links TRBV6-5 to TRBJ2-7; tentatively, D is TRBD1 (6 bases). Looked up from germline, CDR1 is MNHEY and CDR2 is SVGAGI. CDR3 size: 12 residues. V gave up 10 bases and J gave up 1 base, with 11 bases separating them. Written as DNA, the CDR3 is TGTGCCACCCTCGGACAGTCCTACGAGCAGTACTTC. It encodes CATLGQSYEQYF.

The genes are TRBV7-9 and TRBJ1-2; 9 bases line up with TRBD1. V trimming: 5 bases; J trimming: 0 bases; junction bases outside the gene matches: 7. The CDR3 covers 16 residues. CDR1 is SEHNR, CDR2 FQNEAQ, per germline (reference sequence). As DNA, the CDR3 is TGTGCCAGCAGCCCGATCACAGGGGGCGCTAACTATGGCTACACCTTC. It is translated as CASSPITGGANYGYTF.

This rearrangement joins TRBV7-3 to TRBJ1-5; no reliable D call. Germline assignment: CDR1 SGHTA and CDR2 FQGTGA. Between the trimmed V and J ends, which lost 2 bases and 0 bases, there was a span of 2 bases. This CDR3 has 13 amino acids. Here the CDR3 reads CASSLHSNQPQHF. The CDR3, as DNA: TGTGCCAGCAGCTTACATAGCAATCAGCCCCAGCATTTT. Filled out from reference TRBV7-3 and TRBJ1-5, the complete variable domain reads GAGVSQTPSNKVTEKGKYVELRCDPISGHTALYWYRQSLGQGPEFLIYFQGTGAADDSGLPNDRFFAVRPEGSVSTLKIQRTERGDSAVYLCASSLHSNQPQHFGDGTRLSIL.

The V call is TRBV7-2, the J call TRBJ2-3; the match to TRBD2 covers 12 bases. V shed 9 bases, J shed 8 bases, and the junction held 9 bases outside the gene matches. This CDR3 has 14 residues. CDR1 and CDR2 (germline): SGHTA, FQGNSA. CDR3 nucleotide sequence: TGTGCCAGTCTAGCGGGAGGGCCCCACGGTACGCAGTATTTT. Residues: CASLAGGPHGTQYF.

J is TRBJ1-4 and V is TRBV5-4, with TRBD1 as a possible D gene (6 bases). The V gene's germline CDR1 is SGHNT and CDR2 YYREEE (reference sequence). V lost 1 base to trimming and J lost 4 bases, with 14 bases between them. The CDR3 spans 16 residues. The CDR3, as DNA: TGTGCCAGCAGCTTGACCCCAGGGGCCTATAATGAAAAACTGTTTTTT. It is translated as CASSLTPGAYNEKLFF.

The V gene is TRBV10-3, the J gene TRBJ2-1; TRBD2 aligns across 10 bases. Trimming removed 0 bases from V and 5 bases from J; junction bases left unmatched: 4. Germline CDR1 is ENHRY and CDR2 is SYGVKD. The CDR3 consists of 16 residues. In DNA form, the CDR3 reads TGTGCCATCAGTGAGTCAGCAGCGGGGGGGAACAATGAGCAGTTCTTC. Encoded protein: CAISESAAGGNNEQFF.

This rearrangement joins TRBV7-7 to TRBJ2-2; 8 nucleotides match TRBD1. This CDR3 contains 16 residues. The junction had 2 bases not matched to a gene; V was cut back by 1 base and J by 1 base. CDR1 is SSHAT, CDR2 FNYEAQ, per germline (reference sequence). The CDR3 region is CASSLGGTGNTGELFF. In DNA form, the CDR3 reads TGTGCCAGCAGCTTAGGAGGGACAGGGAACACCGGGGAGCTGTTTTTT.

This clone was recorded only once. This chain joins TRBV3-1 (or the pseudogene TRBV3-2) and TRBJ2-5, with a weak D call TRBD1 (7 bases). Between the trimmed V and J ends, which lost 4 bases and 4 bases, there was a span of 16 bases. CDR3 size: 15 residues. Looked up from germline, CDR1 is LGHDT and CDR2 is YNNKEL (reference sequence). The DNA of the CDR3 is TGTGCCAGCAGCCCCGTGGAGGGGGCCCCAGAGACCCAGTACTTC. It encodes CASSPVEGAPETQYF.

The chain is built from TRBV5-6 and TRBJ1-6, with TRBD1 matching 8 bases. The V gene end was trimmed by 0 bases and the J gene end by 6 bases; junction bases not matched to a gene: 5. Germline V CDR1 and CDR2: SGHDT, YYEEEE. The CDR3 is 16 residues long. Written as DNA, the CDR3 is TGTGCCAGCAGCTTGGGGCCAGGGGGCAGTAATTCACCCCTCCACTTT. Its translation is CASSLGPGGSNSPLHF.

The chain employs TRBV6-5 and TRBJ1-1, with 9 bases fitting TRBD1. Germline CDR1 MNHEY, CDR2 SVGAGI. The trim removed 6 bases at V and 6 bases at J, leaving 8 bases unmatched. This CDR3 is 14 amino acids long. This CDR3 is CASRIRDRVSEAFF. As DNA, the CDR3 is TGTGCCAGCAGGATCCGGGACAGGGTCTCTGAAGCTTTCTTT.

The chain combines TRBV18 with TRBJ2-2; D might be TRBD2 (7 bases). The CDR3 is 14 residues long. Trimming took 6 bases from V and 2 from J, leaving 10 bases between them. Looked up from germline, CDR1 is KGHSH and CDR2 is LQKENI. DNA for the CDR3: TGTGCCAGCTCCCGGGGGGCCAACACCGGGGAGCTGTTTTTT. Translation: CASSRGANTGELFF. Complete variable domain (other parts from reference TRBV18 and TRBJ2-2): NAGVMQNPRHLVRRRGQEARLRCSPMKGHSHVYWYRQLPEEGLKFMVYLQKENIIDESGMPKERFSAEFPKEGPSILRIQQVVRGDSAAYFCASSRGANTGELFFGEGSRLTVL.

This clone was seen a single time. Other DNA sequences from this sample encode an identical CDR3 as well. The chain recombines TRBV6-5 with TRBJ1-3; 7 bases match TRBD1. V lost 4 bases, J lost 0 bases, and 3 bases stayed unmatched. Looked up from germline, CDR1 is MNHEY and CDR2 is SVGAGI. The CDR3 loop spans 15 amino acids. CDR3 in amino acids: CASSSTGISGNTIYF. DNA of the CDR3: TGTGCCAGCAGTTCGACAGGGATCTCTGGAAACACCATATATTTT.

This clone has just a few counts. The chain recombines TRBV4-2 with TRBJ2-1; a weak D match, TRBD1 (5 bases). Between the trimmed V and J ends, which lost 5 bases and 8 bases, there was a span of 22 bases. Germline CDR1 and CDR2: LGHNA and YNFKEQ. The CDR3 length is 16 residues. In DNA, the CDR3 is TGTGCCAGCAGCACTCGCGCCAGGGTGGGTGTGGATGAGCAGTTCTTC. Its protein is CASSTRARVGVDEQFF.

V and J are TRBV19 and TRBJ2-5; TRBD2 matches at 9 bases. Germline values: CDR1 LNHDA, CDR2 SQIVND (reference sequence). The ends lost 4 bases at V and 3 bases at J; junction bases unmatched: 0. The CDR3 is made up of 13 amino acids. CDR3 nucleotide sequence: TGTGCCAGTAGTAGACTAGCGGAAGAGACCCAGTACTTC. It specifies CASSRLAEETQYF.

This clone was found once. This rearrangement joins TRBV6-2 or TRBV6-3 to TRBJ1-1, with 7 nucleotides matching TRBD1. J lost 4 bases, V lost 4 bases, and 6 bases had no gene match. Germline CDR1 and CDR2: MNHEY and SVGEGT. The CDR3 spans 14 residues. In DNA, the CDR3 is TGTGCCAGCAGTTTAATCGGGACAGTCACTGAAGCTTTCTTT. Its protein is CASSLIGTVTEAFF.